Presented here are 3 T cell receptor beta chains from one specimen sequenced in a study of blood T cell repertoires in COVID-19. Using immunoSEQ multiplex PCR, the repertoire was profiled, and TCRdb retains in-frame clones only, with some absent. The data hold about 30,000 clones, with approximately 88% observed a single time. Sequencing was carried out using peripheral blood. These receptors all stem from a man in his 60s with active COVID-19.

This chain joins TRBV5-1 and TRBJ1-4; possible D gene TRBD1, 6 bases. Trimming stripped 4 bases from V and 7 bases from J, with 23 bases between. CDR3 size: 17 residues. Germline V gene lookup returns CDR1 SGHRS and CDR2 YFSETQ. CDR3 sequence: CASSPIPNRDGIEKLFF. The CDR3 coding sequence is TGCGCCAGCAGCCCGATCCCAAACAGGGATGGGATTGAAAAACTGTTTTTT.

This clone was recorded only once. The V call is TRBV28, the J call TRBJ1-2; D not resolved. Trimming removed 3 bases from V and 5 bases from J, with 7 bases in between. Looked up from germline, CDR1 is MDHEN and CDR2 is SYDVKM. The CDR3 covers 12 residues. CDR3 in amino acids: CASSFSGYGYTF. CDR3 bases: TGTGCCAGCAGTTTCTCGGGGTATGGCTACACCTTC.

The chain employs TRBV25-1 and TRBJ2-1; 14 nucleotides align to TRBD2. This CDR3 contains 15 residues. The ends lost 3 bases at V and 6 bases at J; junction bases unmatched: 1. Germline V gene data show CDR1 as MGHDK and CDR2 as SYGVNS. In nucleotides, the CDR3 is TGTGCCAGCAGTGAGACTAGCGGGAGGGTCAATGAGCAGTTCTTC. This gives the protein CASSETSGRVNEQFF.